The entry that follows covers one T cell receptor (beta chain) sequence. This entry comes from a study of control samples from healthy donors and cancer patients. Clones were read by immunoSEQ multiplex PCR, and TCRdb kept only the in-frame ones, dropping some. The sample holds around 130,000 clones, about nine tenths seen once. The germline gives CDR1 MRHNA, CDR2 SNTAGT. Unmatched junction bases numbered 9, after V lost 2 bases and J lost 3 bases. This CDR3 has 16 residues. The sample was PBMCs. The chain recombines TRBV6-4 with TRBJ2-7, with 8 bases fitting TRBD1. The TCR comes from a man aged 45-65 years with head and neck cancer. The CDR3 DNA is TGTGCCAGCAGTGACCCCCACCGGGACAGGTACTACGAGCAGTACTTC. The encoded protein is CASSDPHRDRYYEQYF.